The 8 T cell receptor beta chains in this list originate from one sample, sequenced in a study of OX40 agonist ivuxolimab in advanced cancers. Repertoires were generated with immunoSEQ multiplex PCR, while TCRdb's copy carries only in-frame clones and drops some. The data show approximately 64,000 clones, roughly 83% seen once. This material consisted of CD4+ or CD8+ T cells sorted from blood, taken in a trial of the OX40 agonist ivuxolimab. Receptors were obtained from an adult with an advanced solid tumor such as melanoma, head and neck, liver or kidney cancer.

The genes are TRBV18 and TRBJ2-7, with D possibly TRBD2 on 6 matching bases. The V end lost 2 bases, the J end lost 2 bases, and 16 bases lay between the germline ends. CDR1 and CDR2 from the germline V gene are KGHSH and LQKENI. The CDR3 is made up of 16 amino acids. The CDR3 reads CASSPYLGLSTYEQYF. The CDR3 region has the DNA TGTGCCAGCTCACCATACCTGGGACTCTCTACCTACGAGCAGTACTTC.

The genes are TRBV19 and TRBJ1-2; no clear D gene. Germline values: CDR1 LNHDA, CDR2 SQIVND (reference sequence). V lost 3 bases and J lost 8, with 13 bases in between. The CDR3 loop spans 13 amino acids. The CDR3 DNA reads TGTGCCAGTAGTATCAACTCCGATGGAGGCTACACCTTC. Translating it yields CASSINSDGGYTF.

The rearrangement uses TRBV7-9 and TRBJ1-2; perhaps TRBD1 as D (6 bases). Germline-derived CDR1 and CDR2 are SEHNR and FQNEAQ (reference sequence). V was trimmed by 2 bases and J by 12 bases, leaving 10 bases between them. The CDR3 spans 11 residues. The CDR3: CASSLQGLNTF. The CDR3 DNA reads as TGTGCCAGCAGCTTACAGGGGTTGAACACCTTC.

The CDR3 coding sequence is TGTGCCAGCAGTCGGGACTTAGGACGGGGCTACACCTTC. Encoded protein: CASSRDLGRGYTF. The chain couples TRBV2 to TRBJ1-2; possible D gene TRBD1, 5 bases. The V gene lost 5 bases and the J gene lost 8 bases, with 15 bases spanning the gap. The germline CDR1 and CDR2 sequences are SNHLY and FYNNEI. This CDR3 has 13 amino acids.

A remark on this clone: At one end, the junction sequence differs from germline, possibly due to a read error. CDR3 amino acids: CASSSDRDSPPHF. In nucleotides, the CDR3 is TGTGCCAGCAGCTCTGACAGGGATTCACCCCCCCACTTT. The chain links TRBV5-4 to TRBJ1-6; 7 bases are shared with TRBD1. Germline-derived CDR1 and CDR2 are SGHNT and YYREEE (reference sequence). The CDR3 totals 13 residues.

This clone was found a few times. V is TRBV7-9 and J is TRBJ1-5; 8 positions agree with TRBD1. V lost 5 bases, J lost 4 bases, and 4 bases stayed unmatched. The germline V gene has CDR1 SEHNR and CDR2 FQNEAQ (reference sequence). The CDR3 sequence is 14 residues long. This chain's CDR3 is CASSGDRFNQPQHF. In DNA form, the CDR3 reads TGTGCCAGCAGCGGGGACAGGTTTAATCAGCCCCAGCATTTT.

To note about this clone: The DNA is left out, because the CDR3 cannot be placed on it with certainty; the CDR3 is given as TCRdb lists it. CDR3 amino acids: CASSTSGTNEKLFF. The chain joins TRBV9 to TRBJ1-4. Germline CDR1 is SGDLS and CDR2 is YYNGEE. The CDR3 length is 14 residues, termini included.

The rearrangement uses TRBV18 and TRBJ1-1; TRBD1 might be the D (5 bases). V was shortened by 3 bases and J by 3 bases, with 8 bases between the two germline ends. Per the germline V gene, CDR1 is KGHSH and CDR2 is LQKENI. The CDR3 sequence is 13 residues long. The chain's CDR3 is CASSPGGDTEAFF. CDR3 in DNA: TGTGCCAGCTCACCGGGAGGGGACACTGAAGCTTTCTTT.